The rows below give T cell receptor beta chains drawn from one sample of a study of blood T cell repertoires in COVID-19. Data came from immunoSEQ multiplex PCR; TCRdb stores just in-frame clones and leaves some out. Among some 90,000 clones listed, about 70% were seen once. Source material: peripheral blood. The receptors originated from a woman aged 55-70 years in a cohort sampled during active or convalescent COVID-19. Both conserved end residues are part of each CDR3. Each record gives: J gene, D gene, clone size, V gene, CDR3 DNA, CDR3 protein. D genes are given only for firm matches. The size entry is marked missing in some rows and otherwise reads once, few, many or a size class.

j_call: TRBJ1-2; d_call: -; clone_size: many; v_call: TRBV7-8; cdr3_nt: TGTGCCAGCAGCTTAGGCGCTCAGGGGTGGGGTGGCTACACCTTC; cdr3_aa: CASSLGAQGWGGYTF
j_call: TRBJ1-5; d_call: -; clone_size: once; v_call: TRBV6-5; cdr3_nt: TGTGCCAGTTCAGGGGTTTGGAGGCCCCAGCATTTT; cdr3_aa: CASSGVWRPQHF
j_call: TRBJ2-3; d_call: -; clone_size: -; v_call: TRBV7-2; cdr3_nt: TGTGCCAGCAGCCTCAGAGATACGCAGTATTTT; cdr3_aa: CASSLRDTQYF
j_call: TRBJ2-1; d_call: -; clone_size: few; v_call: TRBV4-3; cdr3_nt: TGCGCCAGCAGCCAAGATGTAAGGCGGTACAATGAGCAGTTCTTC; cdr3_aa: CASSQDVRRYNEQFF
j_call: TRBJ2-1; d_call: -; clone_size: -; v_call: TRBV5-1; cdr3_nt: TGCGCCAGCAGCTCCATTACTAGCAATGAGCAGTTCTTC; cdr3_aa: CASSSITSNEQFF
j_call: TRBJ2-7; d_call: -; clone_size: -; v_call: TRBV27; cdr3_nt: TGTGCCAGCAGTTTAACACCCTCCTACGAGCAGTACTTC; cdr3_aa: CASSLTPSYEQYF
j_call: TRBJ2-5; d_call: -; clone_size: once; v_call: TRBV7-2; cdr3_nt: TGTGCCAGCAGCTTAGATAGACAAGAGACCCAGTACTTC; cdr3_aa: CASSLDRQETQYF
j_call: TRBJ2-3; d_call: -; clone_size: -; v_call: TRBV29-1; cdr3_nt: TGCAGCGTTGAAAGGGGGTCACCGGATACGCAGTATTTT; cdr3_aa: CSVERGSPDTQYF
j_call: TRBJ1-3; d_call: -; clone_size: -; v_call: TRBV3-1/TRBV3-2; cdr3_nt: TGTGCCAGCAGCCAAGCGGGGAGCTCTGGAAACACCATATATTTT; cdr3_aa: CASSQAGSSGNTIYF
j_call: TRBJ2-5; d_call: -; clone_size: -; v_call: TRBV2; cdr3_nt: TGTGCCAGCAGTGCTAAGGAGCAGCCTCAAGAGACCCAGTACTTC; cdr3_aa: CASSAKEQPQETQYF
j_call: TRBJ2-1; d_call: TRBD2; clone_size: -; v_call: TRBV11-1; cdr3_nt: TGTGCCAGCAGCTTAGTAAGGACTAGCGGGTACAATGAGCAGTTCTTC; cdr3_aa: CASSLVRTSGYNEQFF
j_call: TRBJ2-7; d_call: TRBD1; clone_size: -; v_call: TRBV5-4; cdr3_nt: TGTGCCAGCAGCTTGGGACAGGGTGCATACGAGCAGTACTTC; cdr3_aa: CASSLGQGAYEQYF
j_call: TRBJ2-5; d_call: -; clone_size: once; v_call: TRBV19; cdr3_nt: TGTGCCAGTAGGGCGGGCGGTGACTTGACCCAGTACTTC; cdr3_aa: CASRAGGDLTQYF
j_call: TRBJ2-7; d_call: -; clone_size: -; v_call: TRBV6-6; cdr3_nt: TGTGCCAGCAGCTTTGGGCAGGGGGGCAACTACGAGCAGTACTTC; cdr3_aa: CASSFGQGGNYEQYF
j_call: TRBJ1-2; d_call: -; clone_size: few; v_call: TRBV2; cdr3_nt: TGTGCCAGCAGTGGGGCGGGGGGCGCGGTTTCTGGCTACACCTTC; cdr3_aa: CASSGAGGAVSGYTF
j_call: TRBJ1-1; d_call: -; clone_size: -; v_call: TRBV20-1; cdr3_nt: TGCAGTGCTAGTGACACAGGGATAGTTGTCGCTGAAGCTTTCTTT; cdr3_aa: CSASDTGIVVAEAFF
j_call: TRBJ1-5; d_call: TRBD1; clone_size: -; v_call: TRBV5-1; cdr3_nt: TGCGCCAGCAGCTTAGGGACAGGGGTGGGCAATCAGCCCCAGCATTTT; cdr3_aa: CASSLGTGVGNQPQHF
j_call: TRBJ1-1; d_call: TRBD1; clone_size: -; v_call: TRBV6-5; cdr3_nt: TGTGCCCCGAGGCAGGGGGCGAACACTGAAGCTTTCTTT; cdr3_aa: CAPRQGANTEAFF
j_call: TRBJ2-5; d_call: TRBD1; clone_size: -; v_call: TRBV5-5; cdr3_nt: TGTGCCAGCAGCCCAGGACAGGGGCTAGAGACCCAGTACTTC; cdr3_aa: CASSPGQGLETQYF
j_call: TRBJ1-1; d_call: TRBD1; clone_size: -; v_call: TRBV3-1/TRBV3-2; cdr3_nt: TGTGCCAGCAGCCGGACAGGGGGGGGGACTGAAGCTTTCTTT; cdr3_aa: CASSRTGGGTEAFF
j_call: TRBJ1-3; d_call: -; clone_size: -; v_call: TRBV7-8; cdr3_nt: TGTGCCAGCAGCTTAGCGCAGCGGGGAAACACCATATATTTT; cdr3_aa: CASSLAQRGNTIYF
j_call: TRBJ2-7; d_call: TRBD2; clone_size: -; v_call: TRBV7-8; cdr3_nt: TGTGCCAGCAGCTTAGTAGTCGGCGGGGGGATAGGGCTGGGAGAGCAGTACTTC; cdr3_aa: CASSLVVGGGIGLGEQYF
j_call: TRBJ2-3; d_call: TRBD2; clone_size: -; v_call: TRBV5-6; cdr3_nt: TGTGCCAGCAGCTTGGCCCTTCTAGCGGGGGGGGGCACAGATACGCAGTATTTT; cdr3_aa: CASSLALLAGGGTDTQYF
j_call: TRBJ2-7; d_call: TRBD2; clone_size: -; v_call: TRBV5-1; cdr3_nt: TGCGCCAGCAGCTTGGTTAGGGCTAGCGGGGATTACGAGCAGTACTTC; cdr3_aa: CASSLVRASGDYEQYF
j_call: TRBJ2-2; d_call: TRBD1; clone_size: -; v_call: TRBV3-1/TRBV3-2; cdr3_nt: TGTGCCAGCAGCCGAGGACAGGGGGTTACCGGGGAGCTGTTTTTT; cdr3_aa: CASSRGQGVTGELFF
j_call: TRBJ2-3; d_call: TRBD2; clone_size: -; v_call: TRBV18; cdr3_nt: TGTGCCAGCTCACATCGACTAGCGGGGTTGGATACGCAGTATTTT; cdr3_aa: CASSHRLAGLDTQYF
j_call: TRBJ2-7; d_call: TRBD1; clone_size: -; v_call: TRBV7-2; cdr3_nt: TGTGCCAGCAGCTTCGGGGACAGGGCCTCCGAGCAGTACTTC; cdr3_aa: CASSFGDRASEQYF
j_call: TRBJ2-2; d_call: TRBD1; clone_size: -; v_call: TRBV6-5; cdr3_nt: TGTGCCAGCAGAGGACAGGGGACGAACACCGGGGAGCTGTTTTTT; cdr3_aa: CASRGQGTNTGELFF
j_call: TRBJ1-2; d_call: -; clone_size: many; v_call: TRBV2; cdr3_nt: TGTGCCAGCAGTGACCTATCCCGAAACCCCAGCTACACCTTC; cdr3_aa: CASSDLSRNPSYTF
j_call: TRBJ1-4; d_call: -; clone_size: -; v_call: TRBV11-2; cdr3_nt: TGTGCCAGCAGCCCTGGTCGGGGCCAGGGAGGCACTAATGAAAAACTGTTTTTT; cdr3_aa: CASSPGRGQGGTNEKLFF
j_call: TRBJ1-4; d_call: -; clone_size: -; v_call: TRBV4-1; cdr3_nt: TGCGCCAGCAGCCGGAACAGTGCAACTAATGAAAAACTGTTTTTT; cdr3_aa: CASSRNSATNEKLFF
j_call: TRBJ2-7; d_call: TRBD2; clone_size: -; v_call: TRBV6-1; cdr3_nt: TGTGCCAGCAGTGTACGACCGGTGACTAGCAGCTACGAGCAGTACTTC; cdr3_aa: CASSVRPVTSSYEQYF
j_call: TRBJ1-5; d_call: TRBD1; clone_size: few; v_call: TRBV6-5; cdr3_nt: TGTGCCACCCGACAGGGTGATCAGCCCCAGCATTTT; cdr3_aa: CATRQGDQPQHF
j_call: TRBJ1-1; d_call: -; clone_size: few; v_call: TRBV4-1; cdr3_nt: TGCGCCAGCAGCCGAACAGGGTACACTGAAGCTTTCTTT; cdr3_aa: CASSRTGYTEAFF
j_call: TRBJ2-1; d_call: -; clone_size: -; v_call: TRBV11-3; cdr3_nt: TGTGCCAGCAGCCCTGGCGGGGACTGGGGTGAGCAGTTCTTC; cdr3_aa: CASSPGGDWGEQFF
j_call: TRBJ2-7; d_call: TRBD2; clone_size: few; v_call: TRBV19; cdr3_nt: TGTGCCAGTAGTATTCAGCGGGGGGGTAACTCCTACGAGCAGTACTTC; cdr3_aa: CASSIQRGGNSYEQYF
j_call: TRBJ2-7; d_call: -; clone_size: once; v_call: TRBV6-5; cdr3_nt: TGTGCCAGCAGCCCCCCTTGGGAGTACGAGCAGTACTTC; cdr3_aa: CASSPPWEYEQYF
j_call: TRBJ1-5; d_call: -; clone_size: few; v_call: TRBV6-5; cdr3_nt: TGTGCCAGCAGTTACTCGAGACAGGGCAATCAGCCCCAGCATTTT; cdr3_aa: CASSYSRQGNQPQHF
j_call: TRBJ1-5; d_call: -; clone_size: few; v_call: TRBV27; cdr3_nt: TGTGCCAGCAGTCCTCAGGGTGCGTATCAGCCCCAGCATTTT; cdr3_aa: CASSPQGAYQPQHF
j_call: TRBJ2-2; d_call: -; clone_size: -; v_call: TRBV6-2/TRBV6-3; cdr3_nt: TGTGCCAGCAGTTACTTCTTCGGGAACACCGGGGAGCTGTTTTTT; cdr3_aa: CASSYFFGNTGELFF
j_call: TRBJ1-4; d_call: TRBD1; clone_size: -; v_call: TRBV3-1/TRBV3-2; cdr3_nt: TGTGCCAGCAGTCATACCGGGACAGTGAATGAAAAACTGTTTTTT; cdr3_aa: CASSHTGTVNEKLFF
j_call: TRBJ2-7; d_call: -; clone_size: -; v_call: TRBV7-2; cdr3_nt: TGTGCCAGCAGCTTCCAGGCAACTCAAGTGAACGAGCAGTACTTC; cdr3_aa: CASSFQATQVNEQYF